This T cell receptor beta chain was identified during a study of cytomegalovirus exposure and HLA in healthy donors. Regarding the study as a whole: Researchers reported in a later analysis that common viral pathogens appeared linked to several top clusters. The authors later found HLA-associated TCR beta chains more clonally expanded than equally common others. Data from an earlier analysis indicated that most TCR beta V segments were productive either about 87% or about 30% of the time.

Trimming left V 0 bases short and J 8 bases short, with 10 bases between. CDR1 MNHNS and CDR2 SASEGT come from the germline V gene. The CDR3 runs 13 residues. The PCR contained 60 Vbeta and 13 Jbeta primers. Measured with immunoSEQ multiplex PCR; TCRdb has only the in-frame clones, and not every one. In the table there are about 180,000 clones, 80% of which are singletons. Concerning this clone itself: Its antigen is not known.

The origin of this receptor is a man aged 35 to 55 in good health and CMV-seronegative. Sequenced input: PBMCs. The V gene is TRBV6-1, the J gene TRBJ1-2, with D possibly matching TRBD1 (5 bases). The CDR3 coding sequence is TGTGCCAGCAGTGAAGCGGGGACTAGGGGCTACACCTTC. Its translation is CASSEAGTRGYTF.